The 22 T cell receptor beta chains below all came from one sample that was sequenced in a study of blood T cell repertoires in COVID-19. Produced via immunoSEQ multiplex PCR; TCRdb's table is partial and in-frame only. The table has approximately 120,000 clones, 65% to 90% seen once. The sample comprised peripheral blood. Receptor source: a woman of 80 years or more with active or convalescent COVID-19.

The chain combines TRBV5-1 with TRBJ1-2; D is uncertain. The CDR3 spans 13 residues. CDR1 and CDR2 from the germline V gene are SGHRS and YFSETQ. V was trimmed by 4 bases and J by 8 bases, leaving 15 bases between them. CDR3 loop: CASSAGSNGGYTF. The CDR3 DNA reads TGCGCCAGCAGCGCGGGAAGTAACGGCGGCTACACCTTC.

The chain links TRBV3-1 (or the pseudogene TRBV3-2) to TRBJ2-1; D call uncertain. The CDR3 has 12 amino acids. Trimming stripped 2 bases from V and 10 bases from J, with 9 bases between. Germline V gene lookup returns CDR1 LGHDT and CDR2 YNNKEL (reference sequence). This chain's CDR3 is CASSQSRSEQFF. The CDR3 bases are TGTGCCAGCAGCCAATCGCGGAGCGAGCAGTTCTTC.

The rearrangement joins TRBV30 to TRBJ1-5, with D hard to call. The CDR3 runs 12 residues. Trimming stripped 2 bases from V and 16 bases from J, with 18 bases between. Germline CDR1 is GTSNPN and CDR2 is SVGIG (reference sequence). DNA of the CDR3: TGTGCCTGGAGTCTTGTTCGGGGTGAGAGACATTTT. It translates to CAWSLVRGERHF. Looking up the rest from reference TRBV30 and TRBJ1-5 gives the full variable domain: SQTIHQWPATLVQPVGSPLSLECTVEGTSNPNLYWYRQAAGRGLQLLFYSVGIGQISSEVPQNLSASRPQDRQFILSSKKLLLSDSGFYLCAWSLVRGERHFGDGTRLSIL.

The chain has TRBV3-1 (or the pseudogene TRBV3-2) and TRBJ2-4; TRBD1 is a possible D gene (6 bases). This CDR3 is 14 amino acids long. Trimming took off 3 bases at V and 4 bases at J, with 10 bases between the two ends. Germline V CDR1 and CDR2: LGHDT, YNNKEL (reference sequence). This CDR3 reads CASSHAGQKNIQYF. Written as DNA, the CDR3 is TGTGCCAGCAGCCATGCCGGACAGAAAAACATTCAGTACTTC.

J is TRBJ2-3 and V is TRBV13; 7 nucleotides line up with TRBD2. CDR3 length equals 15 residues. The J segment lost 1 base and the V segment lost 6 bases, leaving 7 bases of the junction unmatched. Germline CDR1 and CDR2: PRHDT and FYEKMQ (reference sequence). CDR3 protein: CASRPRREGTDTQYF. CDR3 nucleotides: TGTGCCAGCAGACCTCGTCGGGAGGGCACAGATACGCAGTATTTT.

The chain is built from TRBV18 and TRBJ2-7, with no clear D. Germline assignment: CDR1 KGHSH and CDR2 LQKENI. The CDR3 sequence is 11 residues long. V lost 4 bases and J lost 2, with 3 bases in between. The CDR3 protein is CASSHTYEQYF. CDR3 sequence (DNA): TGTGCCAGCTCACATACCTACGAGCAGTACTTC.

The CDR3 nucleotides read TGTGCCAGAAATGATCTAGCGGACAATGAGCAGTTCTTC. This codes for CARNDLADNEQFF. The rearrangement joins TRBV6-5 to TRBJ2-1, with TRBD2 matching 7 bases. The CDR3 extends over 13 amino acids. Trimming at V came to 9 bases and at J to 5 bases, leaving 7 bases not matched to a gene. Germline CDR1 and CDR2: MNHEY and SVGAGI.

The chain employs TRBV5-1 and TRBJ2-1; TRBD2 is a possible D gene (6 bases). Trimming removed 0 bases from V and 0 bases from J, with 10 bases in between. The CDR3 length is 16 residues. The germline gives CDR1 SGHRS, CDR2 YFSETQ. This CDR3 reads CASSLDLASSYNEQFF. Here the CDR3 DNA reads TGCGCCAGCAGCTTGGATCTAGCGAGCTCCTACAATGAGCAGTTCTTC.

This clone has a single count. J is TRBJ1-4 and V is TRBV9; a weak D match, TRBD1 (5 bases). The CDR3 length is 14 residues. Germline CDR1 reads SGDLS; CDR2 reads YYNGEE. Trimming shortened V by 3 bases and J by 7 bases, and 13 bases separated the two germline ends. In DNA form, the CDR3 reads TGTGCCAGCAGCGATAGGGGCGGTAGTGAAAAACTGTTTTTT. It is translated as CASSDRGGSEKLFF.

With respect to this clone: Relative to the germline gene, one junction end is altered; a read error may explain this. The rearrangement links TRBV10-3 to TRBJ2-1, with 13 positions matching TRBD2. Germline lookup yields CDR1 ENHRY and CDR2 SYGVKD. The CDR3 loop spans 14 amino acids. DNA of the CDR3: TGTGCCATCAGCCCAAGCACCGGGACTAGCGGGAATCTCTTC. Its protein product is CAISPSTGTSGNLF.

V usage is TRBV6-5 and J usage is TRBJ2-1, with D tentatively TRBD2 (6 bases). Germline CDR1 reads MNHEY; CDR2 reads SVGAGI. This CDR3 has 12 residues. V lost 7 bases and J 5 bases, leaving 9 bases between the germline ends. This CDR3 reads CASIWRDNEQFF. CDR3 DNA: TGTGCCAGCATCTGGAGGGACAATGAGCAGTTCTTC.

This clone was detected only a few times. The conserved closing phenylalanine or tryptophan is absent in this CDR3, likely reflecting a read error. The DNA is omitted, as the CDR3 cannot be located on it reliably, and the CDR3 follows TCRdb's listing. This rearrangement joins TRBV21-1 to TRBJ1-1; TRBD1 is the table's D call, not checked against the DNA. TRBV21-1 counts as a pseudogene. The CDR3 has 9 residues if both end residues are counted. The CDR3 protein is CASSRGQGE.

The V and J genes are TRBV19 and TRBJ2-3; D remains unclear. V shed 2 bases and J shed 4 bases, with 10 bases lying between them. The CDR3 covers 14 residues. Germline lookup yields CDR1 LNHDA and CDR2 SQIVND (reference sequence). The CDR3 reads CASSISTSADTQYF. In DNA, the CDR3 is TGTGCCAGTAGTATATCGACCAGCGCAGATACGCAGTATTTT. Drawing the rest from reference TRBV19 and TRBJ2-3, the complete variable domain is DGGITQSPKYLFRKEGQNVTLSCEQNLNHDAMYWYRQDPGQGLRLIYYSQIVNDFQKGDIAEGYSVSREKKESFPLTVTSAQKNPTAFYLCASSISTSADTQYFGPGTRLTVL.

The CDR3 coding sequence is TGCGCCAGCAGTGGGGGACAGGAGAACACTGAAGCTTTCTTT. It specifies CASSGGQENTEAFF. V gene TRBV10-1 combines with J gene TRBJ1-1; 8 bases line up with TRBD1. CDR3 length: 14 amino acids. J was trimmed by 1 base and V by 4 bases; bases with no gene match: 2. The germline V gene encodes CDR1 WNHNN and CDR2 SYGVQD (reference sequence).

The chain uses TRBV6-5 and TRBJ1-2; the D gene is possibly TRBD1 (5 bases). Trimming left V 0 bases short and J 8 bases short, with 10 bases between. Germline V gives CDR1 MNHEY, CDR2 SVGAGI. The CDR3 consists of 13 residues. CDR3 region: CASSYSGGRGYTF. Written as DNA, the CDR3 is TGTGCCAGCAGTTACTCGGGGGGAAGAGGCTACACCTTC.

The chain couples TRBV19 to TRBJ1-3, with D perhaps TRBD1 (6 bases). The CDR3 loop spans 20 amino acids. V shed 0 bases and J shed 0 bases, with 21 bases lying between them. Germline CDR1 and CDR2: LNHDA and SQIVND (reference sequence). DNA for the CDR3: TGTGCCAGTAGTATAGACCCACCGGGACACCAACGAACCTCTGGAAACACCATATATTTT. Translated, it gives CASSIDPPGHQRTSGNTIYF.

The chain couples TRBV6-5 to TRBJ2-5; D may be TRBD2 (7 bases). CDR3 length: 15 residues. Trimming pared 7 bases from V and 2 bases from J, leaving 17 bases between. The germline CDR1 and CDR2 sequences are MNHEY and SVGAGI. The CDR3 DNA follows: TGTGCCAGCATTCCCCAGGGGAGGGGTCAAGAGACCCAGTACTTC. It specifies CASIPQGRGQETQYF.

This rearrangement joins TRBV28 to TRBJ2-1, with 14 nucleotides matching TRBD2. Germline assignment: CDR1 MDHEN and CDR2 SYDVKM. The CDR3 runs 20 residues. Losses at the gene ends were 4 bases for V and 7 bases for J; bases not matched to a gene: 18. DNA of the CDR3: TGTGCCAGCAGTTCATCTCCGGGACTAGCGGGAGCCCCCCGAGGTAATGAGCAGTTCTTC. Translating gives CASSSSPGLAGAPRGNEQFF.

The rearrangement joins TRBV7-2 to TRBJ1-5, with D maybe TRBD1 (5 bases). Per germline, CDR1 SGHTA and CDR2 FQGNSA. V gave up 0 bases and J gave up 7 bases, with 13 bases separating them. The CDR3 loop spans 15 amino acids. The CDR3 nucleotides are TGTGCCAGCAGCTTAGCGGGCTTACAGGTCCAGCCCCAGCATTTT. Translated, it gives CASSLAGLQVQPQHF.

This rearrangement joins TRBV6-5 to TRBJ1-1; 10 positions match TRBD1. The CDR3 loop spans 15 amino acids. V trimming: 9 bases; J trimming: 1 base; junction bases outside the gene matches: 8. Looked up from germline, CDR1 is MNHEY and CDR2 is SVGAGI. The CDR3 DNA reads TGTGCCAGTTCCTCCTGGGACAGGGGGAACACTGAAGCTTTCTTT. This translates into CASSSWDRGNTEAFF.

The V call is TRBV7-8, the J call TRBJ2-7, with unresolved D. V lost 5 bases and J 5 bases, leaving 19 bases between the germline ends. Germline CDR1 SGHVS, CDR2 FQNEAQ. This CDR3 has 15 amino acids. The CDR3 reads CASSMSGSMGHEQYF. CDR3 sequence (DNA): TGTGCCAGCAGCATGAGTGGGTCTATGGGCCACGAGCAGTACTTC.

V gene TRBV9 combines with J gene TRBJ2-7, with D hard to call. The CDR3 extends over 14 amino acids. Germline V gene lookup returns CDR1 SGDLS and CDR2 YYNGEE. The V end lost 0 bases, the J end lost 6 bases, and 13 bases lay between the germline ends. Here the CDR3 reads CASSVDSRNGEQYF. The CDR3 DNA is TGTGCCAGCAGCGTAGACAGCAGGAACGGCGAGCAGTACTTC.